This record looks at one TCR beta chain sequence and its context. The V gene's germline CDR1 is MDHEN and CDR2 SYDVKM. V was cut by 4 bases and J by 7 bases, with 14 bases left in between. This CDR3 has 13 residues. The sample is drawn from a study of technical replicates of blood from several donors. TCRdb keeps only in-frame clones here, not all; method: immunoSEQ multiplex PCR. The sample has about 82,000 clones; nearly 96% are singletons. Source material: T cells isolated from PBMCs. The clonotype comes from a human donor in good health. This chain joins TRBV28 and TRBJ2-7, with D possibly TRBD2 on 6 matching bases. This chain's CDR3 is CASSSGRAGEQYF. In nucleotides, the CDR3 is TGTGCCAGCAGTTCCGGCAGGGCGGGAGAGCAGTACTTC.